The 8 T cell receptor delta chains below all came from one sample that was sequenced in a study of γδ T cells in repeated Plasmodium falciparum infection. Vgamma9/Vdelta2+ and Vdelta2-negative gammadelta T cells were flow-sorted from PBMC for bulk sequencing. TCRdb re-called the multiplex PCR reads with CATT. This sample carries some 100,000 delta-chain clones, 1.4% of them seen once, and the ten largest clones take just under 9%. The sample consisted of gamma-delta T cells from blood. The source is a pool of human donors (malaria-infected and uninfected, not separated).

Regarding this clone: A far larger clone is one base from this, pointing to a likely read error. The DNA is omitted, as the CDR3 cannot be located on it reliably, and the CDR3 follows TCRdb's listing. Here the V gene is TRDV1, but the J gene went uncalled; no DNA check was done on the table's D call, TRDD3. Germline V gives CDR1 TSWWSYY, CDR2 QGS. The length of the CDR3 is 20 amino acids, counting both ends. The CDR3 is CALGAGWPAGILLYTDKLIF.

The genes are TRDV1 and TRDJ1; 9 nucleotides match TRDD3. The J gene was missing in TCRdb and was found by matching the end of the DNA to germline. The CDR3 is 17 residues long. Germline lookup yields CDR1 TSWWSYY and CDR2 QGS. V trimming: 5 bases; J trimming: 2 bases; junction bases outside the gene matches: 12. Written as DNA, the CDR3 is TGTGCTCTTGGGCCCCGAGGTCCCCTGGGGGATACCGATAAACTCATCTTT. It specifies CALGPRGPLGDTDKLIF.

The sample holds a few counts of this clone. TCRdb has a much larger clone's protein, which differs at residue 5 from the translation of this DNA, likely because of a read error; what is shown is the protein translated from the DNA. V and J are TRDV1 and TRDJ1; TRDD3 matches at 9 bases. This CDR3 has 25 residues. Looked up from germline, CDR1 is TSWWSYY and CDR2 is QGS. After removal of 4 bases from V and 6 bases from J, the junction contained 39 bases not matched to a gene. The CDR3 here is CALGGALFLRWAPGGSRLRGYKLIF. CDR3 in DNA: TGTGCTCTTGGGGGGGCCCTATTCCTACGTTGGGCGCCTGGGGGATCCCGCCTACGGGGCTATAAACTCATCTTT.

Remarks on this clone: A read error likely explains why the TCRdb protein, taken from a much larger clone, differs from this DNA's translation at residue 6; the protein shown is translated from the DNA. This chain links TRDV1 with TRDJ3; D might be TRDD2 (5 bases). Because TCRdb records no J gene, it was assigned here through a match of the DNA to germline. CDR3 size: 16 residues. The germline V gene encodes CDR1 TSWWSYY and CDR2 QGS. The V gene lost 9 bases and the J gene lost 2 bases, with 14 bases spanning the gap. CDR3 sequence reads: CALNLQHTWDTRQMFF. For the CDR3, the DNA is TGTGCTCTAAACCTACAGCACACCTGGGACACCCGACAGATGTTTTTC.

On this clone: TCRdb attributes to this sequence the protein of a much larger clone, which differs from the DNA translation at residue 3; a read error is likely, and the protein displayed is translated from the DNA. The chain has TRDV2 and TRDJ1, with D possibly being TRDD3 (5 bases). The J gene comes from matching the DNA to germline here; TCRdb lacks it. CDR3 length: 15 residues. Germline CDR1 GEAIGNYY, CDR2 EKD. The CDR3 sequence is CARDTGGLYTDKLIF. In DNA, the CDR3 is TGTGCCCGTGACACCGGGGGCTTGTACACCGATAAACTCATCTTT.

Points on this clone: This sequence is one base from a far larger clone and is likely a read error. Different DNA sequences within this sample yield the same CDR3. The chain recombines TRDV1 with TRDJ1; 13 nucleotides line up with TRDD3. Since TCRdb gives no J gene, matching the DNA to germline was used here to assign it. CDR1 is TSWWSYY and CDR2 is QGS in the germline V gene. J was trimmed by 0 bases and V by 0 bases; bases with no gene match: 25. The CDR3 contains 25 residues. The CDR3, as DNA: TGTGCTCTTGGGGAACTCGACTTCCCGAATGGCCTGTACTGGGGGATACGGCCGGACACCGATAAACTCATCTTT. Its translation is CALGELDFPNGLYWGIRPDTDKLIF.

This clone was seen repeatedly, ten times or more. The same CDR3 arises from other DNA sequences in this sample as well. This chain joins TRDV1 and TRDJ1, with D possibly TRDD3 on 6 matching bases. V shed 9 bases and J shed 8 bases, with 25 bases lying between them. The CDR3 is made up of 15 amino acids. Germline-derived CDR1 and CDR2 are TSWWSYY and QGS. The CDR3: CALQPGDAYQPKLIF. CDR3 DNA: TGTGCTCTCCAACCGGGGGACGCGTACCAACCAAAACTCATCTTT.

In this sample, this clone turned up a few times. The translation of this DNA and the TCRdb protein of a much larger clone differ at residue 3, probably owing to a read error; the protein shown here is translated from the DNA. The chain joins TRDV2 to TRDJ1; no clear D gene. TCRdb lists no J gene, so it was determined here by aligning the DNA to germline. Germline loops: CDR1 GEAIGNYY, CDR2 EKD. This CDR3 spans 15 amino acids. Trimming shortened V by 9 bases and J by 0 bases, and 19 bases separated the two germline ends. CDR3 protein: CASASSRNNTDKLIF. In DNA, the CDR3 is TGTGCCAGTGCGTCTTCGCGGAATAACACCGATAAACTCATCTTT.